Below, one TCR beta chain is given with its context. Its cognate antigen is unknown. Assay: immunoSEQ multiplex PCR; the TCRdb copy retains only in-frame clones and omits some. The sample holds over 110,000 clones; about 93% are singletons and the top ten take 5.1%. This record belongs to a study of T cell responses to AZD1222 COVID-19 vaccine. Background on the study: Both about-4-week and about-12-week second-dose recipients were combined.

Study outcomes and limitations: Baseline testing showed seropositivity in only six AZD1222 recipients.

This CDR3 has 13 amino acids. Trimming took 4 bases from V and 10 from J; bases not matched to a gene: 4. Germline V lookup: CDR1 KGHDR, CDR2 SFDVKD. The sequence was obtained from an adult in good health. Sequences were derived from peripheral blood, sampled on day 0 of AZD1222 vaccination. The chain joins TRBV24-1 to TRBJ2-3; 10 bases are shared with TRBD2. CDR3 sequence (DNA): TGTGCCACCAGTGACAGCGGGAGGGCCGCGCAGTATTTT. Its protein is CATSDSGRAAQYF.